The clone carrying this TCR beta chain has a handful of counts. As originally analysed: The assay estimated nucleated cells by amplifying reference gene primers. Some clones are missing from TCRdb's copy, which holds only in-frame ones; the method was immunoSEQ multiplex PCR. V, J and clone size are those of that table, while D and trimming were read from the DNA. This sample has about 230,000 clones, with about 85% found just once. The V gene lost 0 bases and the J gene lost 4 bases, with 15 bases spanning the gap. The CDR3 covers 16 residues. Looked up from germline, CDR1 is LGHDT and CDR2 is YNNKEL (reference sequence). The data were obtained in a study of blood T cell repertoires in COVID-19. On the study more broadly: Collection of acute and convalescent COVID-19 samples took place in the United States, Italy and Spain. PBMCs, B-cell-depleted T cells, or T cells were the source of the cDNA or gDNA that made up the material.

The clonotype comes from a man aged 40-50 years with acute or convalescent COVID-19. Sequenced input: peripheral blood. V and J are TRBV3-1 (or the pseudogene TRBV3-2) and TRBJ1-2; D unclear. This chain's CDR3 is CASSQDGGLSLYGYTF. DNA for the CDR3: TGTGCCAGCAGCCAAGATGGAGGGCTATCTCTCTATGGCTACACCTTC.